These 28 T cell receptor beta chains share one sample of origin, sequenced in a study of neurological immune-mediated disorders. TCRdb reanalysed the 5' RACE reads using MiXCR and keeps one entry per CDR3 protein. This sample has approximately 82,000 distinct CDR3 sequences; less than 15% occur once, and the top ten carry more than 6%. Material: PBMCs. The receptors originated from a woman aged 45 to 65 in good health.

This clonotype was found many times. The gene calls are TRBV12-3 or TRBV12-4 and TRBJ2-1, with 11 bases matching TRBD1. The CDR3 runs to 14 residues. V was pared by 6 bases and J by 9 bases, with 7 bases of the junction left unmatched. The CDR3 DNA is TGTGCCAGCAGGGCGACTGGGACAGGGGGTGAGCAGTTCTTC. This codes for CASRATGTGGEQFF.

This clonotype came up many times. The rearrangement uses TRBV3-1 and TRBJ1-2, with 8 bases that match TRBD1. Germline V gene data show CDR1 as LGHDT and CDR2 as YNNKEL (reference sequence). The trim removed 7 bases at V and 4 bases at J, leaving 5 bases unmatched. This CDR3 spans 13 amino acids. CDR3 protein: CASMRQGSYGYTF. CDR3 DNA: TGTGCCAGCATGCGACAGGGGTCCTATGGCTACACCTTC.

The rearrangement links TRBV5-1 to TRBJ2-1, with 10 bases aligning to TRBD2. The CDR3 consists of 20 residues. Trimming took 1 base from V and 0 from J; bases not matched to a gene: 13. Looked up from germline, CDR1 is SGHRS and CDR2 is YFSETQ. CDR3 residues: CASSLRGLAGEPSSYNEQFF. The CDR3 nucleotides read TGCGCCAGCAGCTTGCGTGGCCTAGCGGGGGAACCGAGCTCCTACAATGAGCAGTTCTTC.

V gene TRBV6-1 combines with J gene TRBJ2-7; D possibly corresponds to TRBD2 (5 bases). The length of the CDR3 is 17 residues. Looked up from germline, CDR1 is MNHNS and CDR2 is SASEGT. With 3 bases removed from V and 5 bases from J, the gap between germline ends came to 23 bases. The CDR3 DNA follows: TGTGCCAGCAGTGACGGGTCTGATCCGGGATTTCCCCACGAGCAGTACTTC. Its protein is CASSDGSDPGFPHEQYF.

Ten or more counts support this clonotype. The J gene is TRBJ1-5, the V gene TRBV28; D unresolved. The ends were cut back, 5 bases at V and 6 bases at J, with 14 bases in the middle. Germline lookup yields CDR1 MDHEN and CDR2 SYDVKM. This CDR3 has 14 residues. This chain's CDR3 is CASSPRRGSQPQHF. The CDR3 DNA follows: TGTGCCAGCAGTCCCAGACGGGGTTCTCAGCCCCAGCATTTT.

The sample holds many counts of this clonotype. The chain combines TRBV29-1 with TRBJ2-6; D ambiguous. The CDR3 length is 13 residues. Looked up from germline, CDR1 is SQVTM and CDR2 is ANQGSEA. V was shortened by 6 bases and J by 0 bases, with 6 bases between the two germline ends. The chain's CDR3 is CSVPGSGANVLTF. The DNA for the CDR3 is TGCAGCGTCCCCGGCTCTGGGGCCAACGTCCTGACTTTC.

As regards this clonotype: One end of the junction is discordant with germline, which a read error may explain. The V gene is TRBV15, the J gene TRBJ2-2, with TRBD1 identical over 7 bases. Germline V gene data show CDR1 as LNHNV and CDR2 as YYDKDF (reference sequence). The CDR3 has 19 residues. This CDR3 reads CATSGESRLGQLNTGELFF. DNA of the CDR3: TGTGCCACCAGCGGAGAGAGTAGATTGGGACAGCTAAACACCGGGGAGCTGTTTTTT.

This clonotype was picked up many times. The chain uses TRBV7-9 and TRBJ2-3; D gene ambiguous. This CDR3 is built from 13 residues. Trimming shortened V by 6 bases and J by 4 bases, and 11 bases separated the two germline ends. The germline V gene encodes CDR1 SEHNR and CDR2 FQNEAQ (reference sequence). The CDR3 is CASSDIGPDTQYF. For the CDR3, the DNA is TGTGCCAGCAGTGATATAGGCCCAGATACGCAGTATTTT.

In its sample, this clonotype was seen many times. CDR3 nucleotide sequence: TGTGCCAGCAGCCAAAGCCCTGGAGCCGGTGAGCAGTTCTTC. It codes for CASSQSPGAGEQFF. The V and J genes are TRBV3-1 and TRBJ2-1; D is undetermined. This CDR3 comprises 14 residues. V lost 2 bases and J lost 9, with 14 bases in between. Germline loops: CDR1 LGHDT, CDR2 YNNKEL (reference sequence).

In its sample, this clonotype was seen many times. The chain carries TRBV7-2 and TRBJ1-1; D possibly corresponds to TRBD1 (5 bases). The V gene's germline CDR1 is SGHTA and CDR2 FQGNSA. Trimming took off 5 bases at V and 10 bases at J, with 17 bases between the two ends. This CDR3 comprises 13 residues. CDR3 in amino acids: CASSLVRGAAAFF. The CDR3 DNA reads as TGTGCCAGCAGCCTCGTCCGGGGCGCCGCAGCTTTCTTT.

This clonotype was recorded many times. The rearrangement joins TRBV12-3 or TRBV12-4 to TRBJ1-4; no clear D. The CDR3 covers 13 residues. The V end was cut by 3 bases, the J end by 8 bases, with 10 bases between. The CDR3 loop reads CASSLGHSEKLFF. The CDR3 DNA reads TGTGCCAGCAGTTTGGGCCACAGCGAAAAACTGTTTTTT.

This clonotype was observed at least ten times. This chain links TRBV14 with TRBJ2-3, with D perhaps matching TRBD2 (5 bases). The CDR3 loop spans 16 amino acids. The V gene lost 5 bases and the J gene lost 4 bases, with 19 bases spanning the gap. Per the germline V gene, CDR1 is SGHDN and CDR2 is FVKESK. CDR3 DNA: TGTGCCAGCAGCGGACTCATGGGAGTTAGCTCAGATACGCAGTATTTT. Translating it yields CASSGLMGVSSDTQYF. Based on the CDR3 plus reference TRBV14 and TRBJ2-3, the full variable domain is EAGVTQFPSHSVIEKGQTVTLRCDPISGHDNLYWYRRVMGKEIKFLLHFVKESKQDESGMPNNRFLAERTGGTYSTLKVQPAELEDSGVYFCASSGLMGVSSDTQYFGPGTRLTVL.

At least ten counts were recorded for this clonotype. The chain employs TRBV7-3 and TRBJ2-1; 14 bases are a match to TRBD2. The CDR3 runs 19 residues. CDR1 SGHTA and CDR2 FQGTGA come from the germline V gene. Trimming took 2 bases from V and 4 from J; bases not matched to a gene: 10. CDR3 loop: CASSLGRLAGGQNYNEQFF. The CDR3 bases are TGTGCCAGCAGCTTAGGACGACTAGCGGGAGGGCAAAATTACAATGAGCAGTTCTTC.

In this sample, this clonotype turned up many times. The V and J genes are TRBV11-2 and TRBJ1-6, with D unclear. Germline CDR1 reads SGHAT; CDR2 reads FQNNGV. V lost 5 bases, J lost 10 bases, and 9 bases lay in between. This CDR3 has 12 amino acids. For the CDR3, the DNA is TGTGCCAGCAGCCCTGGTCAGTCACCCCTCCACTTT. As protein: CASSPGQSPLHF.

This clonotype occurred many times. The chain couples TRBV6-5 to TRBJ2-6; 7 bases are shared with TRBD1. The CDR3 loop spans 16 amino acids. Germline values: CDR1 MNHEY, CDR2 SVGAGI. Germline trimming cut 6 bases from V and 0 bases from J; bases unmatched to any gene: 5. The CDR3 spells CASSRGGHSGANVLTF. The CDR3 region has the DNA TGTGCCAGCAGCCGAGGGGGCCACTCTGGGGCCAACGTCCTGACTTTC.

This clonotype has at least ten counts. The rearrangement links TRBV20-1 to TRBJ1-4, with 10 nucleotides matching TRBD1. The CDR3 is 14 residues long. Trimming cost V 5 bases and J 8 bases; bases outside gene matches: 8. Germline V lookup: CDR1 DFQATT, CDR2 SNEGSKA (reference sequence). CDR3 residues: CSASQTGGGEKLFF. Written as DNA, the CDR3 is TGCAGTGCTTCTCAGACAGGGGGCGGGGAAAAACTGTTTTTT.

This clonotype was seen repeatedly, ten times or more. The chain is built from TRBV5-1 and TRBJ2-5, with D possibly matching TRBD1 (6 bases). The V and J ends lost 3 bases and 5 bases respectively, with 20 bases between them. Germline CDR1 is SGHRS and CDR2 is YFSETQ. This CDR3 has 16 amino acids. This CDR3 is CASSSHRDTGTETQYF. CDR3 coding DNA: TGCGCCAGCAGCTCCCATCGGGACACCGGGACGGAGACCCAGTACTTC.

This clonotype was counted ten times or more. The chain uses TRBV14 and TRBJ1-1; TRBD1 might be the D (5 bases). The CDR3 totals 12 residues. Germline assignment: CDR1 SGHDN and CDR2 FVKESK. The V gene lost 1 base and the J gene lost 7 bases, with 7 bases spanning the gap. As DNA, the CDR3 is TGTGCCAGCAGCCAAGTCGGGGGTGAAGCTTTCTTT. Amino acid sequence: CASSQVGGEAFF. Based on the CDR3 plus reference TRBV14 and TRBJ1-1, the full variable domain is EAGVTQFPSHSVIEKGQTVTLRCDPISGHDNLYWYRRVMGKEIKFLLHFVKESKQDESGMPNNRFLAERTGGTYSTLKVQPAELEDSGVYFCASSQVGGEAFFGQGTRLTVV.

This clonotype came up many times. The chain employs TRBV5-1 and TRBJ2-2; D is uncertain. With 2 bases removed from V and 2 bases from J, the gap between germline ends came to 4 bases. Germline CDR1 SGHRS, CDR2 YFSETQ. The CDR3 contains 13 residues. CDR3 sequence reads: CASSFFNTGELFF. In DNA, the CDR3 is TGCGCCAGCAGCTTTTTTAACACCGGGGAGCTGTTTTTT.

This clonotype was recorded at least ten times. This CDR3 reads CASSLVGQGSPGTEAFF. The CDR3 DNA follows: TGCGCCAGCAGCTTGGTTGGACAGGGGTCCCCGGGCACTGAAGCTTTCTTT. V gene TRBV5-1 combines with J gene TRBJ1-1; 9 positions match TRBD1. Germline CDR1 reads SGHRS; CDR2 reads YFSETQ. The CDR3 sequence is 17 residues long. Germline trimming cut 0 bases from V and 4 bases from J; bases unmatched to any gene: 10.

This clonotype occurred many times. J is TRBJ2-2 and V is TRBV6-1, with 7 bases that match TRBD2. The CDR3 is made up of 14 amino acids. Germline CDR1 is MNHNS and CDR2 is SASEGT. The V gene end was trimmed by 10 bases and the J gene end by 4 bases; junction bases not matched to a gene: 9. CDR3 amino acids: CAIQGGAGTGELFF. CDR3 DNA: TGTGCCATCCAGGGAGGGGCGGGCACCGGGGAGCTGTTTTTT.

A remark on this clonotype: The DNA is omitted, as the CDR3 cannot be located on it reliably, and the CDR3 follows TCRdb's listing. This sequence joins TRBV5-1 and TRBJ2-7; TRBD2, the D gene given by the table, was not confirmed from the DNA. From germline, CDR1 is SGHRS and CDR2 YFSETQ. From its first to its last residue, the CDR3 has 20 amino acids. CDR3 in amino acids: CASSIYLCSVERLGLAEQYF.

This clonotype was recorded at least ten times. CDR3 in amino acids: CASSPQSEAFF. CDR3 DNA sequence: TGTGCCAGCAGCCCCCAATCTGAAGCTTTCTTT. The chain recombines TRBV28 with TRBJ1-1; no definite D call. The CDR3 contains 11 residues. Germline V gives CDR1 MDHEN, CDR2 SYDVKM. V lost 6 bases to trimming and J lost 6 bases, with 8 bases between them.

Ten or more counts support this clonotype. The CDR3 spells CASTRLTGELFF. In DNA, the CDR3 is TGTGCCAGCACCAGATTAACCGGGGAGCTGTTTTTT. V gene TRBV7-9 combines with J gene TRBJ2-2; D ambiguous. This CDR3 region has 12 residues. Germline V lookup: CDR1 SEHNR, CDR2 FQNEAQ (reference sequence). Deletions cut 7 bases from V and 5 bases from J, with 8 bases between.

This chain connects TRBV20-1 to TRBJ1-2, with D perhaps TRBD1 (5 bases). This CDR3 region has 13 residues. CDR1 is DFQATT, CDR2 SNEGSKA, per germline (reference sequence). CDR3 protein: CSPGLGRGYGYTF. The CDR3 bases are TGCAGCCCAGGGTTAGGTCGGGGCTATGGCTACACCTTC.

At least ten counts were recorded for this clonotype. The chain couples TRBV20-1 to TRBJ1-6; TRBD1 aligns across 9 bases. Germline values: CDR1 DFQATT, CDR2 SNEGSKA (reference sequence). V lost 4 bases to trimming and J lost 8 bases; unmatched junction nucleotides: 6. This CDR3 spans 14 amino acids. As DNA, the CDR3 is TGCAGTGCTACGGACAGGGGTCTGCATTCACCCCTCCACTTT. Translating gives CSATDRGLHSPLHF.

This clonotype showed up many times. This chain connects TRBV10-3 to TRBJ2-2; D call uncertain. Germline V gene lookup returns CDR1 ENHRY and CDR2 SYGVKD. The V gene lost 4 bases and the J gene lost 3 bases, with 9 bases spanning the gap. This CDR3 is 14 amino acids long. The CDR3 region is CAISGNRDTGELFF. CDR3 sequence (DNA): TGTGCCATCAGTGGGAACCGAGACACCGGGGAGCTGTTTTTT.

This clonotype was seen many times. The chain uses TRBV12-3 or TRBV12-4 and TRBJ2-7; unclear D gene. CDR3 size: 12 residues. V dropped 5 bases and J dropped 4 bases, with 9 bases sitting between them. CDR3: CASSPERYEQYF. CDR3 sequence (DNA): TGTGCCAGCAGTCCAGAGAGGTACGAGCAGTACTTC.